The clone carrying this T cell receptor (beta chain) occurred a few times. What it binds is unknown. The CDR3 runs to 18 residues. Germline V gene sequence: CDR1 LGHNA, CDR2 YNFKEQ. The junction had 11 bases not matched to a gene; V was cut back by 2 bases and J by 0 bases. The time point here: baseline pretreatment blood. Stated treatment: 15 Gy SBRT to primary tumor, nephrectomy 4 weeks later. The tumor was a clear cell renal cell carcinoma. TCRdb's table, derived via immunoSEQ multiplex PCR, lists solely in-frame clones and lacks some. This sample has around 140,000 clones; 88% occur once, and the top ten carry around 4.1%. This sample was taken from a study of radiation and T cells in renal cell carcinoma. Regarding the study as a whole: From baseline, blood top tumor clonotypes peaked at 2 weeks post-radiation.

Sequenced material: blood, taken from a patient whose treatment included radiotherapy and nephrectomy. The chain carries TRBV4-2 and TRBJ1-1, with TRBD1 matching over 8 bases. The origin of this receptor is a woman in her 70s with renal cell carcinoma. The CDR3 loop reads CASSQPTLTQGVNTEAFF. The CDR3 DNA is TGTGCCAGCAGCCAACCTACCCTAACACAGGGGGTGAACACTGAAGCTTTCTTT.